A selection of T cell receptor beta chains follows, all from one sample in a study of blood T cell repertoires in COVID-19. Profiled with immunoSEQ multiplex PCR; TCRdb holds only in-frame clones, not every one. The profile shows fewer than 250,000 clones, around nine tenths of them singletons. The sequenced sample consisted of peripheral blood. Source of these receptors: a man aged 30 to 45 with acute or convalescent COVID-19. Both conserved end residues are part of each CDR3. Each record gives: D gene, J gene, V gene, clone size, CDR3 protein, CDR3 DNA. The D gene is left open where the match is weak. Not every row has a clone size; where given, it reads once, few, many or a size class.

>TRBD1|TRBJ1-6|TRBV5-1|NA
CASSVLGQGANSPLHF
TGCGCCAGCAGCGTTCTCGGACAGGGTGCTAATTCACCCCTCCACTTT
>TRBD1|TRBJ2-3|TRBV29-1|NA
CSGTGGSYTQYF
TGCAGCGGGACAGGGGGCTCTTATACGCAGTATTTT
>NA|TRBJ1-1|TRBV27|NA
CASAIRQFMNTEAFF
TGTGCCAGCGCCATCAGACAGTTCATGAACACTGAAGCTTTCTTT
>NA|TRBJ2-7|TRBV30|once
CAWRRLRSYEQYF
TGTGCCTGGAGGAGACTCCGCTCGTACGAGCAGTACTTC
>NA|TRBJ1-3|TRBV19|few
CASKSYGGDSGNTIYF
TGTGCCAGTAAAAGTTATGGGGGCGACTCTGGAAACACCATATATTTT
>TRBD2|TRBJ2-2|TRBV19|once
CASSIGLKRLAGPTGELFF
TGTGCCAGTAGTATAGGTTTAAAGCGGCTAGCGGGGCCCACCGGGGAGCTGTTTTTT
>NA|TRBJ1-1|TRBV7-9|NA
CASSSSHISTPFEAFF
TGTGCCAGCAGTTCATCACACATCTCGACACCCTTTGAAGCTTTCTTT
>TRBD1|TRBJ1-1|TRBV6-4|NA
CASRPQGEVNTEAFF
TGTGCCAGCAGACCCCAGGGGGAGGTGAACACTGAAGCTTTCTTT
>NA|TRBJ1-5|TRBV28|NA
CASSTTSAWSNQPQHF
TGTGCCAGCAGTACTACCTCGGCGTGGAGCAATCAGCCCCAGCATTTT
>NA|TRBJ1-3|TRBV27|NA
CASSLTGHSGNTIYF
TGTGCCAGCAGCTTAACAGGGCACTCTGGAAACACCATATATTTT
>TRBD2|TRBJ2-7|TRBV19|NA
CASSDHGGGSYEQYF
TGTGCCAGTAGTGACCACGGCGGGGGATCCTACGAGCAGTACTTC
>NA|TRBJ2-3|TRBV27|once
CASSFLSADTQYF
TGTGCCAGCAGTTTTCTTAGCGCAGATACGCAGTATTTT
>TRBD2|TRBJ2-1|TRBV2|NA
CASRNRLAGFGWSYNEQFF
TGTGCCAGCAGGAATAGACTAGCGGGATTTGGTTGGTCCTACAATGAGCAGTTCTTC
>TRBD2|TRBJ2-3|TRBV7-2|NA
CASSVGKGFSGARTDTQYF
TGTGCCAGCAGCGTGGGCAAGGGGTTTAGCGGGGCTCGCACAGATACGCAGTATTTT
>TRBD1|TRBJ1-1|TRBV6-6|NA
CASSRGAGTEAFF
TGTGCCAGCAGCAGGGGGGCAGGCACTGAAGCTTTCTTT
>TRBD2|TRBJ2-1|TRBV19|NA
CASHQAGGSYNEQFF
TGTGCCAGTCATCAAGCGGGGGGCTCCTACAATGAGCAGTTCTTC